This T cell receptor beta chain was found in a study of CD8 T cells in Susac syndrome. Whole-study context: Sequenced Susac syndrome patients included roughly six with clinically active disease and roughly eight in remission.

Notes on this clonotype: Antigen unknown.

The RNA, about 0.5 to 1 ug, was put through reverse transcription using random hexamers. TCRdb analysed the immunoSEQ multiplex PCR reads with MiXCR anew, one entry per CDR3 protein. The sample shows tens of thousands of distinct CDR3 sequences, over 85% of them seen only once. Germline-derived CDR1 and CDR2 are SEHNR and FQNEAQ (reference sequence). This CDR3 is built from 16 residues. Unmatched junction bases numbered 6, after V lost 4 bases and J lost 0 bases. General observations from the study: CD8+ clonal expansion in Susac peaked in TEMRA cells and active patients.

The chain employs TRBV7-9 and TRBJ2-1; 7 bases agree with TRBD1. The TCR was taken from a human donor with Susac syndrome. The sample taken for sequencing was CD8+ T cells from PBMCs. CDR3 sequence reads: CASSYRDSPSYNEQFF. DNA of the CDR3: TGTGCCAGCAGCTACCGGGACAGTCCCTCCTACAATGAGCAGTTCTTC.